Below, 16 T cell receptor beta chains from the same sample are listed, as sequenced in a study of cytomegalovirus exposure and HLA in healthy donors. PCR was performed using 60 Vbeta and 13 Jbeta primers. Assay used: immunoSEQ multiplex PCR; TCRdb lists only in-frame clones, some missing. The sample holds fewer than 150,000 clones, roughly 80% seen once. Sequencing was done on a sample of PBMCs. The origin of the receptors is a woman aged 40-49 years in good health and CMV-seronegative.

The chain combines TRBV28 with TRBJ2-7, with 7 positions matching TRBD1. CDR1 and CDR2 (germline): MDHEN, SYDVKM. CDR3 length equals 15 residues. With 6 bases clipped from V and 6 bases from J, the junction kept 14 bases outside the gene matches. In nucleotides, the CDR3 is TGTGCCAGCAGGCAAATTCGACAGGGTTTCCTCGAGCAGTACTTC. Translating gives CASRQIRQGFLEQYF.

This clone was counted once. The chain uses TRBV5-1 and TRBJ2-2, with TRBD2 identical over 7 bases. Germline V gene lookup returns CDR1 SGHRS and CDR2 YFSETQ. The CDR3 covers 15 residues. The trim removed 2 bases at V and 3 bases at J, leaving 4 bases unmatched. The CDR3 DNA follows: TGCGCCAGCAGCTTAGGCGGGAGCGACACCGGGGAGCTGTTTTTT. Translated: CASSLGGSDTGELFF.

This clone came up once. V and J are TRBV4-1 and TRBJ2-7; possible D gene TRBD2, 5 bases. The ends were cut back, 3 bases at V and 3 bases at J, with 15 bases in the middle. CDR1 and CDR2 (germline): MGHRA, YSYEKL. This CDR3 is 15 amino acids long. CDR3 nucleotide sequence: TGCGCCAGCAGCCACGAGCTTAACGGGGACTACGAGCAGTACTTC. This gives the protein CASSHELNGDYEQYF.

The chain carries TRBV11-2 and TRBJ1-6; maybe TRBD1 (6 bases). With 2 bases removed from V and 0 bases from J, the gap between germline ends came to 17 bases. The germline V gene encodes CDR1 SGHAT and CDR2 FQNNGV. The CDR3 is 19 residues long. The CDR3: CASSLLGRLGGSYNSPLHF. The CDR3 DNA is TGTGCCAGCAGCTTACTTGGCCGTCTAGGGGGCTCCTATAATTCACCCCTCCACTTT.

The J gene is TRBJ1-2, the V gene TRBV2; TRBD1 aligns across 8 bases. This CDR3 has 13 amino acids. The V gene's germline CDR1 is SNHLY and CDR2 FYNNEI. V lost 6 bases to trimming and J lost 5 bases; unmatched junction nucleotides: 5. CDR3: CASRLGQGYGYTF. CDR3 coding DNA: TGTGCCAGCAGGCTCGGACAGGGATATGGCTACACCTTC.

The V call is TRBV7-2, the J call TRBJ1-3, with 7 positions matching TRBD1. The CDR3 spans 16 residues. Per germline, CDR1 SGHTA and CDR2 FQGNSA. Unmatched junction bases numbered 9, after V lost 5 bases and J lost 2 bases. The CDR3 bases are TGTGCCAGCAGCGCAAGACAGGGCCTTGCTGGAAACACCATATATTTT. This codes for CASSARQGLAGNTIYF.

The V call is TRBV28, the J call TRBJ2-2; 12 nucleotides agree with TRBD2. CDR1 MDHEN and CDR2 SYDVKM come from the germline V gene. This CDR3 has 16 amino acids. V dropped 6 bases and J dropped 3; count of bases not matched to a gene: 5. CDR3 in DNA: TGTGCCAGCAGCCCCGGACTAGCGGGATACACCGGGGAGCTGTTTTTT. Protein product: CASSPGLAGYTGELFF.

This chain uses TRBV19 with TRBJ2-5, with no clear D. V was shortened by 3 bases and J by 0 bases, with 8 bases between the two germline ends. Germline V gene data show CDR1 as LNHDA and CDR2 as SQIVND (reference sequence). This CDR3 has 14 amino acids. The CDR3 here is CASSISLYQETQYF. The CDR3 DNA sequence: TGTGCCAGTAGTATTTCTCTTTACCAAGAGACCCAGTACTTC.

V is TRBV5-1 and J is TRBJ2-3; TRBD2 might be the D (6 bases). Germline V CDR1 and CDR2: SGHRS, YFSETQ. V was trimmed by 1 base and J by 0 bases, leaving 9 bases between them. CDR3 length: 15 residues. CDR3 in amino acids: CASSLSGGSTDTQYF. The CDR3 DNA reads TGCGCCAGCAGCTTGTCCGGGGGTAGCACAGATACGCAGTATTTT.

The J gene is TRBJ2-1, the V gene TRBV5-1; 11 bases align to TRBD2. Trimming took 0 bases from V and 5 from J; bases not matched to a gene: 10. Germline CDR1 and CDR2: SGHRS and YFSETQ. The CDR3 is made up of 18 amino acids. The CDR3 DNA reads TGCGCCAGCAGCTTGGCTCTAGCGGGAGGCCTTCCCGACAATGAGCAGTTCTTC. Amino acids: CASSLALAGGLPDNEQFF.

The rearrangement joins TRBV2 to TRBJ2-4; D ambiguous. CDR1 SNHLY and CDR2 FYNNEI come from the germline V gene. The CDR3 extends over 14 amino acids. Trimming left V 3 bases short and J 0 bases short, with 6 bases between. The DNA of the CDR3 is TGTGCCAGCAGTGAGGCGGTAGCCAAAAACATTCAGTACTTC. Protein: CASSEAVAKNIQYF.

This chain uses TRBV29-1 with TRBJ2-3; a weak D match, TRBD1 (7 bases). The germline CDR1 and CDR2 sequences are SQVTM and ANQGSEA. V was clipped by 7 bases and J by 4 bases, with 18 bases between them. CDR3 length: 14 amino acids. In DNA form, the CDR3 reads TGCAGCGCCTTCAGGGGGGCCCTCTCAGATACGCAGTATTTT. It is translated as CSAFRGALSDTQYF.

The rearrangement uses TRBV7-8 and TRBJ1-5; unclear D gene. V was trimmed by 5 bases and J by 0 bases, leaving 20 bases between them. CDR1 is SGHVS, CDR2 FQNEAQ, per germline. The CDR3 loop spans 18 amino acids. CDR3 DNA sequence: TGTGCCAGCAGCCCCCCCCCTAGCGGGTCTTATAGCAATCAGCCCCAGCATTTT. Its translation: CASSPPPSGSYSNQPQHF. The whole variable domain, remainder taken from reference TRBV7-8 and TRBJ1-5, is GAGVSQSPRYKVAKRGQDVALRCDPISGHVSLFWYQQALGQGPEFLTYFQNEAQLDKSGLPSDRFFAERPEGSVSTLKIQRTQQEDSAVYLCASSPPPSGSYSNQPQHFGDGTRLSIL.

Details on this clone: At one end, the junction sequence differs from germline, possibly due to a read error. The rearrangement links TRBV7-7 to TRBJ2-5, with 11 bases identical to TRBD1. CDR1 is SSHAT and CDR2 is FNYEAQ in the germline V gene (reference sequence). The CDR3 is 15 amino acids. CDR3 in DNA: TGTGCTAGCAGCTTGGACAGGGGGCGGCAAGAGACCCAGTACTTC. Amino acids: CASSLDRGRQETQYF.

The CDR3 nucleotides are TGTGCCAGCAGTCCCCATGACAGGGGGAACTATGGCTACACCTTC. Protein product: CASSPHDRGNYGYTF. The chain combines TRBV6-5 with TRBJ1-2, with 9 bases identical to TRBD1. Unmatched junction bases numbered 6, after V lost 5 bases and J lost 2 bases. There are 15 residues in the CDR3. In germline, CDR1 is MNHEY, CDR2 SVGAGI.

The chain is built from TRBV4-1 and TRBJ2-6; 12 positions match TRBD1. This CDR3 region has 17 residues. The trim removed 4 bases at V and 4 bases at J, leaving 5 bases unmatched. The germline V gene encodes CDR1 MGHRA and CDR2 YSYEKL. The CDR3 sequence: CASSPGTGGQGANVLTF. DNA for the CDR3: TGCGCCAGCAGCCCCGGGACAGGGGGCCAGGGGGCCAACGTCCTGACTTTC.